A single sample is the source of the 8 T cell receptor beta chains below, sequenced in a study of T-cell memory formation after mild COVID-19 (TCRdb year 2021). Libraries came from 5' RACE. This sample was sequenced with an Illumina NovaSeq 6000. TCRdb's own reprocessing of the public reads used fastp at Q25 and MiXCR and kept productive beta chains. Under each unique CDR3 protein, matching rows form one entry showing the most common genes and DNA. The table for this sample lists roughly 240,000 distinct CDR3 sequences; around 16% of them were counted only once. 20% to 25% of the sample rests with the top ten. Sequencing input: PBMCs or a T cell subset sorted from them (not recorded which). The receptors derive from a young man who had mild COVID-19 (a few samples of this study predate the infection). The sample titles of this study are shuffled in the database, so cell type and time point are left out; the donor was told from shared clones.

This clonotype was seen only a few times. This rearrangement joins TRBV20-1 to TRBJ2-7, with 11 nucleotides matching TRBD1. J lost 9 bases, V lost 6 bases, and 22 bases had no gene match. Germline loops: CDR1 DFQATT, CDR2 SNEGSKA (reference sequence). This CDR3 comprises 17 residues. CDR3 amino acids: CSAEGQGAESYFGAQYV. The CDR3 nucleotides read TGCAGTGCCGAAGGACAGGGGGCGGAATCCTACTTCGGGGCGCAGTACGTC.

The DNA of the CDR3 is TGTGCCAGCAGTCTGTCGGGAGACTTTTTGGCCCTCCACTTT. Encoded protein: CASSLSGDFLALHF. The rearrangement uses TRBV5-5 and TRBJ1-6, with no clear D. Germline CDR1 is SGHKS and CDR2 is YYEKEE (reference sequence). The germline V and J ends were trimmed by 5 bases and 14 bases, with 20 bases remaining between them. This CDR3 comprises 14 residues.

This rearrangement joins TRBV6-5 to TRBJ2-1; 8 nucleotides match TRBD2. The V gene end was trimmed by 2 bases and the J gene end by 3 bases; junction bases not matched to a gene: 3. CDR3 length equals 15 residues. In germline, CDR1 is MNHEY, CDR2 SVGAGI. CDR3 coding DNA: TGTGCCAGCAGTTACCGGGGGGGTCTCTACAATGAGCAGTTCTTC. Protein product: CASSYRGGLYNEQFF.

The chain has TRBV5-1 and TRBJ2-5; 11 nucleotides align to TRBD1. CDR3 length: 15 residues. Germline V gives CDR1 SGHRS, CDR2 YFSETQ. V lost 2 bases, J lost 5 bases, and 5 bases stayed unmatched. The CDR3 loop is CASSLGQGAVETQYF. The CDR3 DNA sequence: TGCGCCAGCAGCTTAGGACAGGGGGCGGTGGAGACCCAGTACTTC. Based on the CDR3 plus reference TRBV5-1 and TRBJ2-5, the full variable domain is KAGVTQTPRYLIKTRGQQVTLSCSPISGHRSVSWYQQTPGQGLQFLFEYFSETQRNKGNFPGRFSGRQFSNSRSEMNVSTLELGDSALYLCASSLGQGAVETQYFGPGTRLLVL.

This clonotype was picked up a small number of times. The chain joins TRBV20-1 to TRBJ2-5; 9 positions match TRBD1. Germline assignment: CDR1 DFQATT and CDR2 SNEGSKA (reference sequence). The CDR3 is made up of 16 amino acids. J gave up 1 base and V 2 bases, and 8 bases lay outside the gene matches. The CDR3 DNA is TGCAGTGCTAGATCGCTCTCGGACAGGGGCCAAGAGACCCAGTACTTC. As protein: CSARSLSDRGQETQYF.

This clonotype was found a few times. The rearrangement uses TRBV15 and TRBJ1-2; possibly TRBD1 for D (6 bases). Germline CDR1 reads LNHNV; CDR2 reads YYDKDF (reference sequence). The CDR3 is 14 amino acids. Trimming cost V 1 base and J 2 bases, with 8 bases left between them. The CDR3 DNA is TGTGCCACCAGCAGAGCCACAGGGAACTATGGCTACACCTTC. Residues: CATSRATGNYGYTF.

A few counts support this clonotype. The V gene is TRBV10-3, the J gene TRBJ1-1; D unresolved. Germline V CDR1 and CDR2: ENHRY, SYGVKD. The CDR3 contains 15 residues. Trimming stripped 4 bases from V and 1 base from J, with 13 bases between. The CDR3 spells CAISGAQAGNTEAFF. The DNA for the CDR3 is TGTGCCATCAGTGGTGCCCAGGCAGGGAACACTGAAGCTTTCTTT.

The V and J genes are TRBV20-1 and TRBJ2-3, with 9 bases fitting TRBD1. The V segment lost 3 bases and the J segment 4 bases; nucleotides outside the gene matches: 11. CDR3 size: 16 residues. CDR1 is DFQATT, CDR2 SNEGSKA, per germline (reference sequence). CDR3: CSASPPPGQGPDTQYF. CDR3 in DNA: TGCAGTGCTAGTCCCCCTCCGGGACAGGGTCCAGATACGCAGTATTTT.